What follows are 17 T cell receptor beta chains derived from one specimen sequenced in a study of blood T cell repertoires in COVID-19. This table comes from immunoSEQ multiplex PCR, and its TCRdb copy is limited to in-frame clones, with some not included. The sample lists about 400,000 clones, approximately 89% seen once, with 1.7% in the top ten. Sequences were obtained from PBMCs or T cells enriched from blood (not recorded which). Receptors originate from a woman aged 25 to 45 who had recovered from COVID-19.

The J gene is TRBJ1-6, the V gene TRBV18, with no clear D. There are 14 residues in the CDR3. Germline V CDR1 and CDR2: KGHSH, LQKENI. V was pared by 3 bases and J by 7 bases, with 10 bases between. CDR3 DNA: TGTGCCAGCTCACCGTCCAGGCAGAATTCACCCCTCCACTTT. Its protein is CASSPSRQNSPLHF. Using reference TRBV18 and TRBJ1-6 for the parts outside the CDR3, the full variable domain is NAGVMQNPRHLVRRRGQEARLRCSPMKGHSHVYWYRQLPEEGLKFMVYLQKENIIDESGMPKERFSAEFPKEGPSILRIQQVVRGDSAAYFCASSPSRQNSPLHFGNGTRLTVT.

The V call is TRBV12-5, the J call TRBJ2-7, with D perhaps matching TRBD1 (6 bases). Germline-derived CDR1 and CDR2 are LGHNT and FRNRAP. The CDR3 has 14 residues. V lost 0 bases to trimming and J lost 4 bases, with 10 bases between them. CDR3 region: CASGLVLGGYEQYF. For the CDR3, the DNA is TGTGCTAGTGGTTTGGTACTAGGGGGATACGAGCAGTACTTC.

Details on this clone: The sample holds other DNA sequences that translate to the same CDR3. The V gene is TRBV12-3 or TRBV12-4, the J gene TRBJ2-7; possible D gene TRBD1, 5 bases. This CDR3 contains 12 residues. The ends were cut back, 3 bases at V and 3 bases at J, with 6 bases in the middle. CDR3 sequence reads: CASSFTGYEQYF. CDR3 nucleotides: TGTGCCAGCAGTTTCACAGGCTACGAGCAGTACTTC.

Notes on this clone: Additional DNA sequences in this sample encode the identical CDR3. This sequence joins TRBV4-2 and TRBJ1-2, with TRBD1 matching over 8 bases. The junction had 4 bases not matched to a gene; V was cut back by 0 bases and J by 1 base. The CDR3 is made up of 16 amino acids. Germline CDR1 is LGHNA and CDR2 is YNFKEQ. CDR3 sequence (DNA): TGTGCCAGCAGCCAAGACGGGACAGGCCGTAACTATGGCTACACCTTC. Its translation: CASSQDGTGRNYGYTF.

This chain joins TRBV29-1 and TRBJ1-1; a possible D gene is TRBD1 (5 bases). The germline gives CDR1 SQVTM, CDR2 ANQGSEA. V was clipped by 7 bases and J by 5 bases, with 20 bases between them. The CDR3 has 14 residues. The CDR3 is CSGIMTGQGTEAFF. The CDR3, as DNA: TGCAGCGGGATTATGACTGGGCAGGGAACTGAAGCTTTCTTT.

V usage is TRBV5-1 and J usage is TRBJ2-7; TRBD2 matches 11 bases. The germline V gene has CDR1 SGHRS and CDR2 YFSETQ. This CDR3 contains 18 residues. V shed 2 bases, J shed 4 bases, and the junction held 14 bases outside the gene matches. Here the CDR3 reads CASSLGGLAGGVGYEQYF. In nucleotides, the CDR3 is TGCGCCAGCAGCTTAGGGGGGCTAGCGGGAGGCGTAGGATACGAGCAGTACTTC.

V usage is TRBV9 and J usage is TRBJ1-1; no firm D call. Germline V CDR1 and CDR2: SGDLS, YYNGEE. The V end was cut by 0 bases, the J end by 0 bases, with 9 bases between. The CDR3 loop spans 15 amino acids. The DNA of the CDR3 is TGTGCCAGCAGCGTAGCTCCGGGTATGAACACTGAAGCTTTCTTT. It codes for CASSVAPGMNTEAFF.

The chain uses TRBV5-6 and TRBJ1-2, with 7 nucleotides matching TRBD1. Germline trimming cut 0 bases from V and 4 bases from J; bases unmatched to any gene: 3. The CDR3 totals 14 residues. Germline V gene data show CDR1 as SGHDT and CDR2 as YYEEEE. The CDR3 DNA is TGTGCCAGCAGCTTGGGACAGGGTATCTATGGCTACACCTTC. As protein: CASSLGQGIYGYTF. The full variable domain, completed using reference TRBV5-6 and TRBJ1-2, is DAGVTQSPTHLIKTRGQQVTLRCSPKSGHDTVSWYQQALGQGPQFIFQYYEEEERQRGNFPDRFSGHQFPNYSSELNVNALLLGDSALYLCASSLGQGIYGYTFGSGTRLTVV.

This chain uses TRBV15 with TRBJ2-1; tentatively, D is TRBD1 (6 bases). Germline V gene sequence: CDR1 LNHNV, CDR2 YYDKDF (reference sequence). V dropped 4 bases and J dropped 1 base, with 11 bases sitting between them. The CDR3 runs 15 residues. For the CDR3, the DNA is TGTGCCACCAGCATTTACAGGGTGTCCTACAATGAGCAGTTCTTC. It codes for CATSIYRVSYNEQFF.

The V and J genes are TRBV11-2 and TRBJ1-3; no clear D. The CDR3 spans 15 residues. Trimming took off 5 bases at V and 0 bases at J, with 11 bases between the two ends. Per germline, CDR1 SGHAT and CDR2 FQNNGV. The CDR3: CASSPGRSSGNTIYF. In nucleotides, the CDR3 is TGTGCCAGCAGCCCGGGAAGAAGCTCTGGAAACACCATATATTTT.

This CDR3 reads CASSPRDRSTYEQYF. The CDR3 DNA reads TGTGCCAGCAGCCCAAGGGACAGGAGCACCTACGAGCAGTACTTC. The V and J genes are TRBV5-4 and TRBJ2-7, with 8 bases aligning to TRBD1. Germline CDR1 SGHNT, CDR2 YYREEE (reference sequence). With V trimmed by 4 bases and J by 2 bases, 8 bases remained unmatched. The length of the CDR3 is 15 residues.

This chain's CDR3 is CASSLETGTPTYGYTF. DNA of the CDR3: TGTGCCAGCAGCTTAGAGACGGGGACTCCCACCTATGGCTACACCTTC. The genes are TRBV11-2 and TRBJ1-2; a weak D match, TRBD1 (5 bases). V was clipped by 0 bases and J by 4 bases, with 15 bases between them. This CDR3 contains 16 residues. Looked up from germline, CDR1 is SGHAT and CDR2 is FQNNGV. Filled out from reference TRBV11-2 and TRBJ1-2, the complete variable domain reads EAGVAQSPRYKIIEKRQSVAFWCNPISGHATLYWYQQILGQGPKLLIQFQNNGVVDDSQLPKDRFSAERLKGVDSTLKIQPAKLEDSAVYLCASSLETGTPTYGYTFGSGTRLTVV.

V usage is TRBV2 and J usage is TRBJ2-1; tentative D call: TRBD1 (6 bases). The CDR3 sequence is 14 residues long. V lost 7 bases and J 4 bases, leaving 14 bases between the germline ends. Germline lookup yields CDR1 SNHLY and CDR2 FYNNEI. As DNA, the CDR3 is TGTGCCAGCACCCAAGAGGGGGAGTACAATGAGCAGTTCTTC. Amino acid sequence: CASTQEGEYNEQFF. Based on the CDR3 plus reference TRBV2 and TRBJ2-1, the full variable domain is EPEVTQTPSHQVTQMGQEVILRCVPISNHLYFYWYRQILGQKVEFLVSFYNNEISEKSEIFDDQFSVERPDGSNFTLKIRSTKLEDSAMYFCASTQEGEYNEQFFGPGTRLTVL.

The chain links TRBV18 to TRBJ1-1, with D tentatively TRBD1 (6 bases). Trimming took 3 bases from V and 0 from J, leaving 20 bases between them. Germline V gives CDR1 KGHSH, CDR2 LQKENI. The CDR3 is made up of 18 amino acids. The CDR3 region has the DNA TGTGCCAGCTCACCCCGGAGAGGGGGAAGGTTCATGAACACTGAAGCTTTCTTT. Translation: CASSPRRGGRFMNTEAFF.

The chain employs TRBV12-3 or TRBV12-4 and TRBJ1-2; no reliable D call. Trimming shortened V by 1 base and J by 8 bases, and 11 bases separated the two germline ends. The CDR3 is 13 residues long. CDR3 protein: CASSLGILGGYTF. CDR3 in DNA: TGTGCCAGCAGTTTAGGGATTCTGGGCGGCTACACCTTC.

The rearrangement uses TRBV27 and TRBJ2-7; D is uncertain. Germline CDR1 is MNHEY and CDR2 is SMNVEV (reference sequence). V was shortened by 4 bases and J by 0 bases, with 7 bases between the two germline ends. This CDR3 region has 13 residues. The CDR3 region has the DNA TGTGCCAGCAGTTGGTCCAGCTCCTACGAGCAGTACTTC. Its protein product is CASSWSSSYEQYF.

The J gene is TRBJ1-1, the V gene TRBV24-1; 8 positions agree with TRBD1. After removal of 7 bases from V and 5 bases from J, the junction contained 8 bases not matched to a gene. Looked up from germline, CDR1 is KGHDR and CDR2 is SFDVKD. The CDR3 is 14 amino acids. CDR3 coding DNA: TGTGCCACCAGGGATGGACAGGGAGGGACTGAAGCTTTCTTT. Its protein is CATRDGQGGTEAFF.